These 32 T cell receptor beta chains were sequenced from one sample in a study of blood T cell repertoires in COVID-19. The assay was immunoSEQ multiplex PCR, and TCRdb's table has in-frame clones only and misses some. The data show about 290,000 clones, roughly 89% seen once. The specimen was PBMCs or T cells enriched from blood (not recorded which). Every receptor here comes from a woman aged 40 to 49 who had recovered from COVID-19.

This chain joins TRBV30 and TRBJ1-2; 7 bases line up with TRBD1. The J segment lost 4 bases and the V segment lost 1 base, leaving 3 bases of the junction unmatched. The CDR3 loop spans 13 amino acids. The V gene's germline CDR1 is GTSNPN and CDR2 SVGIG (reference sequence). The CDR3, as DNA: TGTGCCTGGAGTGAGGGGGCCTTCTATGGCTACACCTTC. Translated: CAWSEGAFYGYTF.

The chain has TRBV24-1 and TRBJ2-2, with D perhaps TRBD1 (5 bases). The V gene lost 4 bases and the J gene lost 6 bases, with 8 bases spanning the gap. Germline V CDR1 and CDR2: KGHDR, SFDVKD. The CDR3 has 13 amino acids. The CDR3 reads CATSEAGSGELFF. The CDR3 coding sequence is TGTGCCACCAGTGAAGCAGGGTCCGGGGAGCTGTTTTTT.

The chain joins TRBV7-2 to TRBJ2-5; weak D call: TRBD2 (5 bases). Trimming shortened V by 6 bases and J by 1 base, and 12 bases separated the two germline ends. The CDR3 spans 14 residues. Per the germline V gene, CDR1 is SGHTA and CDR2 is FQGNSA. CDR3 region: CASSTSGGQETQYF. CDR3 bases: TGTGCCAGCAGTACTAGTGGAGGCCAAGAGACCCAGTACTTC.

This chain connects TRBV18 to TRBJ1-3, with a weak D call TRBD1 (6 bases). CDR3 length: 15 residues. Germline assignment: CDR1 KGHSH and CDR2 LQKENI. Trimming cost V 3 bases and J 0 bases, with 9 bases left between them. This chain's CDR3 is CASSPRTDSGNTIYF. In DNA form, the CDR3 reads TGTGCCAGCTCACCGCGGACAGACTCTGGAAACACCATATATTTT.

The gene calls are TRBV9 and TRBJ2-7; D possibly corresponds to TRBD1 (5 bases). CDR1 is SGDLS, CDR2 YYNGEE, per germline. The germline V and J ends were trimmed by 3 bases and 6 bases, with 13 bases remaining between them. This CDR3 comprises 13 residues. This CDR3 reads CASSGLTGREQYF. CDR3 sequence (DNA): TGTGCCAGCAGCGGCCTCACAGGCCGCGAGCAGTACTTC.

J is TRBJ2-4 and V is TRBV27; TRBD1 aligns across 10 bases. Trimming took 6 bases from V and 5 from J; bases not matched to a gene: 4. The germline CDR1 and CDR2 sequences are MNHEY and SMNVEV (reference sequence). The CDR3 loop spans 14 amino acids. The CDR3: CASRSGTGENIQYF. The CDR3 DNA reads as TGTGCCAGCAGATCGGGGACAGGGGAAAACATTCAGTACTTC.

The gene calls are TRBV6-4 and TRBJ1-1; D remains unclear. The ends were cut back, 0 bases at V and 4 bases at J, with 18 bases in the middle. CDR3 size: 17 residues. Germline CDR1 and CDR2: MRHNA and SNTAGT. DNA of the CDR3: TGTGCCAGCAGTGACTCGATGGACGGACGGGAAGGCACTGAAGCTTTCTTT. This encodes CASSDSMDGREGTEAFF.

The genes are TRBV3-1 (or the pseudogene TRBV3-2) and TRBJ1-4; no reliable D call. CDR1 and CDR2 from the germline V gene are LGHDT and YNNKEL (reference sequence). The V and J ends lost 4 bases and 8 bases respectively, with 17 bases between them. The CDR3 length is 15 residues. CDR3 loop: CASSPPYGNEEKLFF. The CDR3 nucleotides are TGTGCCAGCAGCCCCCCCTACGGGAACGAGGAAAAACTGTTTTTT.

The genes are TRBV11-2 and TRBJ2-1; no clear D gene. Trimming cost V 5 bases and J 0 bases, with 11 bases left between them. Germline V lookup: CDR1 SGHAT, CDR2 FQNNGV. This CDR3 contains 15 residues. DNA for the CDR3: TGTGCCAGCAGCCCCAAAGCTAGCTCCTACAATGAGCAGTTCTTC. Protein sequence: CASSPKASSYNEQFF.

The rearrangement joins TRBV19 to TRBJ2-4; perhaps TRBD1 as D (5 bases). CDR1 and CDR2 from the germline V gene are LNHDA and SQIVND (reference sequence). The V gene lost 5 bases and the J gene lost 2 bases, with 13 bases spanning the gap. The CDR3 is 15 residues long. The CDR3 coding sequence is TGTGCCAGTAGTTCAAGACAGAGGACCAAAAACATTCAGTACTTC. It codes for CASSSRQRTKNIQYF.

The gene calls are TRBV18 and TRBJ2-1, with 8 bases lining up with TRBD1. V was pared by 5 bases and J by 8 bases, with 14 bases of the junction left unmatched. Germline CDR1 KGHSH, CDR2 LQKENI. This CDR3 spans 16 amino acids. The CDR3 region has the DNA TGTGCCAGCTCAGCCTTCGGGACAGGTGGGAACCATGAGCAGTTCTTC. Translation gives CASSAFGTGGNHEQFF.

As concerns this clone: Other DNA sequences in this specimen translate into the identical CDR3. The V call is TRBV30, the J call TRBJ1-1; D unclear. The CDR3 runs to 13 residues. Germline V gives CDR1 GTSNPN, CDR2 SVGIG (reference sequence). V lost 4 bases, J lost 1 base, and 10 bases lay in between. The CDR3 DNA reads TGTGCCTGGAAGTTGGGAGGGAACACTGAAGCTTTCTTT. It specifies CAWKLGGNTEAFF.

The V call is TRBV12-5, the J call TRBJ2-5; 7 bases are a match to TRBD1. CDR3 size: 16 residues. CDR1 is LGHNT and CDR2 is FRNRAP in the germline V gene. J lost 1 base, V lost 5 bases, and 10 bases had no gene match. Here the CDR3 DNA reads TGTGCTAGTGGTCAAGGCGTAGGGACAGCCCAAGAGACCCAGTACTTC. It specifies CASGQGVGTAQETQYF.

The chain uses TRBV5-1 and TRBJ1-2; D gene unclear. This CDR3 is built from 14 residues. Germline assignment: CDR1 SGHRS and CDR2 YFSETQ. V was pared by 0 bases and J by 0 bases, with 6 bases between. CDR3 bases: TGCGCCAGCAGCTTGGACACTACTAACTATGGCTACACCTTC. It is translated as CASSLDTTNYGYTF.

The chain uses TRBV19 and TRBJ1-2; a possible D gene is TRBD1 (6 bases). In germline, CDR1 is LNHDA, CDR2 SQIVND (reference sequence). V gave up 1 base and J gave up 4 bases, with 22 bases separating them. This CDR3 is 18 amino acids long. Here the CDR3 DNA reads TGTGCCAGTAGTATAGGACTCGGACAGTTAGGGCGTGTCTATGGCTACACCTTC. It is translated as CASSIGLGQLGRVYGYTF.

The V and J genes are TRBV7-6 and TRBJ1-3; 7 positions match TRBD1. V was pared by 4 bases and J by 2 bases, with 2 bases of the junction left unmatched. Germline CDR1 SGHVS, CDR2 FNYEAQ. This CDR3 is built from 14 residues. The CDR3 is CASSSDRAGNTIYF. CDR3 in DNA: TGTGCCAGCAGCTCTGACAGGGCTGGAAACACCATATATTTT.

This clone was detected only once. The chain links TRBV27 to TRBJ2-4; 9 bases line up with TRBD1. The CDR3 has 16 amino acids. V shed 3 bases and J 1 base; nucleotides not matched to a gene: 4. Germline lookup yields CDR1 MNHEY and CDR2 SMNVEV (reference sequence). CDR3: CASSFTGGRAKNIQYF. CDR3 bases: TGTGCCAGCAGTTTCACAGGGGGCCGGGCCAAAAACATTCAGTACTTC.

Written as DNA, the CDR3 is TGTGCCAGCAGTGAAAGAGTGGGCAATCAGCCCCAGCATTTT. As protein: CASSERVGNQPQHF. The rearrangement uses TRBV2 and TRBJ1-5; no clear D. Germline CDR1 SNHLY, CDR2 FYNNEI. V lost 2 bases, J lost 2 bases, and 7 bases lay in between. The CDR3 loop spans 14 amino acids.

The chain employs TRBV6-6 and TRBJ2-5; 9 bases map to TRBD1. Germline V gene lookup returns CDR1 MNHNY and CDR2 SVGAGI (reference sequence). Trimming at V came to 5 bases and at J to 7 bases, leaving 5 bases not matched to a gene. The CDR3 is 13 amino acids. The CDR3 sequence: CASSRDRAGTQYF. Written as DNA, the CDR3 is TGTGCCAGCAGTCGGGACAGGGCCGGGACCCAGTACTTC.

The chain combines TRBV5-1 with TRBJ2-5; TRBD2 matches 11 bases. V trimming: 3 bases; J trimming: 6 bases; junction bases outside the gene matches: 10. There are 16 residues in the CDR3. CDR1 is SGHRS, CDR2 YFSETQ, per germline. The CDR3, as DNA: TGCGCCAGCAGCTCAACTAGCGGGGGTATTTTACAGACCCAGTACTTC. Encoded protein: CASSSTSGGILQTQYF.

The rearrangement joins TRBV6-5 to TRBJ2-7; 10 bases fit TRBD1. J was trimmed by 3 bases and V by 2 bases; bases with no gene match: 1. This CDR3 spans 14 amino acids. Germline assignment: CDR1 MNHEY and CDR2 SVGAGI. The CDR3 loop reads CASSYRDRGYEQYF. CDR3 in DNA: TGTGCCAGCAGTTACCGGGACAGGGGCTACGAGCAGTACTTC.

This chain connects TRBV4-3 to TRBJ2-1, with a weak D call TRBD2 (6 bases). The germline V and J ends were trimmed by 0 bases and 2 bases, with 8 bases remaining between them. This CDR3 spans 15 amino acids. Germline V gene lookup returns CDR1 LGHNA and CDR2 YSLEER. The CDR3 region has the DNA TGCGCCAGCAGCCAAGAGAGCGGGCCCTACAATGAGCAGTTCTTC. Translation gives CASSQESGPYNEQFF.

This clone showed up just once. The chain uses TRBV5-4 and TRBJ1-2; D may be TRBD1 (5 bases). The germline CDR1 and CDR2 sequences are SGHNT and YYREEE (reference sequence). This CDR3 is 14 amino acids long. Trimming removed 7 bases from V and 7 bases from J, with 20 bases in between. CDR3 sequence (DNA): TGTGCCAGCCGTCAAGCGGGTGGGACGGCTGGCTACACCTTC. It is translated as CASRQAGGTAGYTF.

This clone was recorded only once. The chain is built from TRBV3-1 (or the pseudogene TRBV3-2) and TRBJ2-7, with TRBD2 matching over 9 bases. Germline V gene data show CDR1 as LGHDT and CDR2 as YNNKEL (reference sequence). V shed 2 bases, J shed 6 bases, and the junction held 5 bases outside the gene matches. This CDR3 contains 14 residues. As DNA, the CDR3 is TGTGCCAGCAGCCAACGGGCGGGGGGGCTCGAGCAGTACTTC. This sequence encodes CASSQRAGGLEQYF.

This rearrangement joins TRBV27 to TRBJ1-2, with 8 bases fitting TRBD1. Germline V CDR1 and CDR2: MNHEY, SMNVEV (reference sequence). V shed 6 bases, J shed 3 bases, and the junction held 9 bases outside the gene matches. CDR3 length equals 15 residues. Here the CDR3 DNA reads TGTGCCAGCAGCCCAACAGGGGGGGGCGACTATGGCTACACCTTC. Translation gives CASSPTGGGDYGYTF.

This clone was observed a single time. This chain joins TRBV7-8 and TRBJ2-3; 7 nucleotides match TRBD2. V shed 1 base, J shed 4 bases, and the junction held 8 bases outside the gene matches. Germline CDR1 SGHVS, CDR2 FQNEAQ. This CDR3 comprises 16 residues. In DNA form, the CDR3 reads TGTGCCAGCAGCTTAGGGGGCGGGGGAGGTGCAGATACGCAGTATTTT. Its translation is CASSLGGGGGADTQYF.

The V gene is TRBV30, the J gene TRBJ2-7; D is uncertain. From germline, CDR1 is GTSNPN and CDR2 SVGIG (reference sequence). V lost 0 bases and J lost 2, with 8 bases in between. The CDR3 is 13 residues long. The CDR3 protein is CAWSVGLAYEQYF. In nucleotides, the CDR3 is TGTGCCTGGAGTGTAGGCCTAGCCTACGAGCAGTACTTC. Together with reference TRBV30 and TRBJ2-7, the CDR3 gives the full variable domain: SQTIHQWPATLVQPVGSPLSLECTVEGTSNPNLYWYRQAAGRGLQLLFYSVGIGQISSEVPQNLSASRPQDRQFILSSKKLLLSDSGFYLCAWSVGLAYEQYFGPGTRLTVT.

The chain recombines TRBV10-3 with TRBJ2-3; 7 bases are shared with TRBD1. Germline V gives CDR1 ENHRY, CDR2 SYGVKD. V gave up 6 bases and J gave up 0 bases; unmatched junction bases: 3. CDR3 size: 14 residues. The DNA of the CDR3 is TGTGCCATCAGGGCAGGGGGTAGCACAGATACGCAGTATTTT. Amino acid sequence: CAIRAGGSTDTQYF.

The table lists this clone with a count of one. The V and J genes are TRBV11-2 and TRBJ2-1; maybe TRBD2 (6 bases). The length of the CDR3 is 15 residues. With 5 bases removed from V and 6 bases from J, the gap between germline ends came to 17 bases. Germline CDR1 SGHAT, CDR2 FQNNGV. The CDR3 coding sequence is TGTGCCAGCAGCCCGATAGCGGAGACCGTCAATGAGCAGTTCTTC. Translation gives CASSPIAETVNEQFF.

This chain joins TRBV6-2 or TRBV6-3 and TRBJ1-2; 8 positions match TRBD1. CDR1 and CDR2 (germline): MNHEY, SVGEGT. With V trimmed by 6 bases and J by 5 bases, 11 bases remained unmatched. The CDR3 runs 15 residues. The CDR3 region is CASSNFRGRGYGYTF. CDR3 bases: TGTGCCAGCAGCAACTTCAGGGGGCGCGGGTATGGCTACACCTTC.

The rearrangement joins TRBV19 to TRBJ1-5; D is ambiguous. CDR1 and CDR2 (germline): LNHDA, SQIVND (reference sequence). There are 16 residues in the CDR3. Between the trimmed V and J ends, which lost 8 bases and 2 bases, there was a span of 19 bases. CDR3 DNA sequence: TGTGCCAGTTCCAGTGTGTGGTCCACACGCAATCAGCCCCAGCATTTT. Translated, it gives CASSSVWSTRNQPQHF.

The rearrangement joins TRBV6-2 or TRBV6-3 to TRBJ1-2; 11 nucleotides line up with TRBD1. Germline values: CDR1 MNHEY, CDR2 SVGEGT. The CDR3 contains 14 residues. V trimming: 6 bases; J trimming: 8 bases; junction bases outside the gene matches: 8. The CDR3 region has the DNA TGTGCCAGCAGCCTGGACAGGGGGCTTCGAGGCTACACCTTC. The encoded protein is CASSLDRGLRGYTF.